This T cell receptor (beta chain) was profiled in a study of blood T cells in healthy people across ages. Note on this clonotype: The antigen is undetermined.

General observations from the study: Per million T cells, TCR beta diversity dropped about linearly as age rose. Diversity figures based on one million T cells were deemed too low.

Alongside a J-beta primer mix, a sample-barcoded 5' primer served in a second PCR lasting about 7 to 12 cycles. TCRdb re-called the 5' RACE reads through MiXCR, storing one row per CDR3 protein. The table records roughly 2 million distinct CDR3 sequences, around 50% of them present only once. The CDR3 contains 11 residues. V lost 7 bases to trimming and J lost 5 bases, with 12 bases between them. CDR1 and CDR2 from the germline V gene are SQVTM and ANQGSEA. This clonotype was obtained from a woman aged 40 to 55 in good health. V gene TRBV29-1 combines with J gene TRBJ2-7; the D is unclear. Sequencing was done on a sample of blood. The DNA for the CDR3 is TGCAGCGCCTTGGTCCTCAACGAGCAGTACTTC. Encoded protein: CSALVLNEQYF.